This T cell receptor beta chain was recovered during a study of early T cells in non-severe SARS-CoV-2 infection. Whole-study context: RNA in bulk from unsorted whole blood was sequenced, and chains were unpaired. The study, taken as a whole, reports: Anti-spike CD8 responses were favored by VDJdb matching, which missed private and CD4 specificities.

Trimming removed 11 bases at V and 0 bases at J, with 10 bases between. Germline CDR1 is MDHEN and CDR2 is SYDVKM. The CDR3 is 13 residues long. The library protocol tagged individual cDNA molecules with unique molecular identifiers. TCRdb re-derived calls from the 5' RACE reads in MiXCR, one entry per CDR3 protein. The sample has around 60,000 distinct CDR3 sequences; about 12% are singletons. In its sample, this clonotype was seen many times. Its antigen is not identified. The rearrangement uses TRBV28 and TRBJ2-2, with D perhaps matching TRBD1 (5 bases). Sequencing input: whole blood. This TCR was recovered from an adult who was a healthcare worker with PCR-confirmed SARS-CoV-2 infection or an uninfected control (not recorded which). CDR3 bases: TGTGCCGAGATGGACACGAACACCGGGGAGCTGTTTTTT. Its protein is CAEMDTNTGELFF. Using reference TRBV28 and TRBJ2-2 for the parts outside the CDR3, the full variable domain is DVKVTQSSRYLVKRTGEKVFLECVQDMDHENMFWYRQDPGLGLRLIYFSYDVKMKEKGDIPEGYSVSREKKERFSLILESASTNQTSMYLCAEMDTNTGELFFGEGSRLTVL.